This record concerns one TCR beta chain sequence. Antigen specificity is unknown. Using quantitative 5'-RACE with molecular barcodes, the authors made TCR beta libraries. From the 5' RACE reads, TCRdb called clonotypes with MiXCR, one entry per CDR3 protein. The sample lists around 100,000 distinct CDR3 sequences; under 30% were seen once. This entry comes from a study of CD8 T cells in ankylosing spondylitis. This CDR3 contains 12 residues. With 8 bases removed from V and 6 bases from J, the gap between germline ends came to 11 bases. Germline V gives CDR1 KGHDR, CDR2 SFDVKD. Points from the study as a whole: Typical of ankylosing spondylitis blood, it appeared, was a TCR beta motif of several highly homologous variants. Earlier literature documents some of the motif variants in reactive arthritis synovial fluid and blood.

This sequence joins TRBV24-1 and TRBJ2-3, with D uncertain. Sequencing was performed on synovial fluid, either unsorted or a sorted T cell fraction (not recorded which). The source of this sequence is a male donor with ankylosing spondylitis. CDR3 nucleotide sequence: TGTGCCACCACCTCTCCCCAGGATACGCAGTATTTT. Translating gives CATTSPQDTQYF.